The rows below give T cell receptor beta chains drawn from one sample of a study of blood T cells in healthy people across ages. TCRdb redid the calling of the 5' RACE reads with MiXCR, one entry per CDR3 protein. This table holds hundreds of thousands of distinct CDR3 sequences, around 26% found once. Sequenced material: blood. Receptor source: an elderly woman in good health. Both conserved end residues are part of each CDR3. The D gene is left open where the match is weak. Some rows mark clone size as missing; the rest say once, few, many or name a class of expanded clone.

TRBV5-1,TRBJ2-3,.,many,TGCGCCAGCAGCTTGAAGGGGGATTTGAGCACAGATACGCAGTATTTT,CASSLKGDLSTDTQYF
TRBV24-1,TRBJ2-5,.,.,TGTGCCACCAGTGATTCGGGAATAGGAGAGACCCAGTACTTC,CATSDSGIGETQYF
TRBV21-1,TRBJ1-6,.,.,TGTGCCAGCAGCAAAGACGGGGGGGCCATCTCCTATAATTCACCCCTCCACTTT,CASSKDGGAISYNSPLHF
TRBV30,TRBJ2-6,.,.,TGTGCCTGCCTCCGGCGGGGAGCTGGGGCCAACGTCCTGACTTTC,CACLRRGAGANVLTF
TRBV12-3/TRBV12-4,TRBJ2-4,TRBD1,many,TGTGCCAGCAGTCCCCGACAGGGGGTTTCAGCCAAAAACATTCAGTACTTC,CASSPRQGVSAKNIQYF
TRBV5-6,TRBJ2-2,.,few,TGTGCCAGCAGTACTTGGGGTAGCACCGGGGAGCTGTTTTTT,CASSTWGSTGELFF
TRBV4-1,TRBJ2-4,TRBD1,many,TGCGCCAGCAGCCAAGGTCTAGTTCCGACAGGGGTAGCCAAAAACATTCAGTACTTC,CASSQGLVPTGVAKNIQYF
TRBV5-4,TRBJ2-3,TRBD1,many,TGTGCCAGCAGCTTGTTCGCGACAGGGGCGTCAGATACGCAGTATTTT,CASSLFATGASDTQYF
TRBV7-2,TRBJ1-6,TRBD1,many,TGTGCCAGCAGCCTGGGGCAGGGGGCGACCTATAATTCACCCCTCCACTTT,CASSLGQGATYNSPLHF
TRBV6-5,TRBJ1-1,.,.,TGTGCCAGCAGTTACCGCCAGGGGCAGTACACTGAAGCTTTCTTT,CASSYRQGQYTEAFF
TRBV28,TRBJ1-5,.,.,TGTGCCAGCAGTAAGAACAATCAGCCCCAGCATTTT,CASSKNNQPQHF
TRBV7-2,TRBJ1-4,.,.,TGTGCCAGCAGCTTAGGACGGGCTAATGAAAAACTGTTTTTT,CASSLGRANEKLFF
TRBV6-5,TRBJ1-4,TRBD1,.,TGTGCCAGCAGTTACGACAGGGCAACTAATGAAAAACTGTTTTTT,CASSYDRATNEKLFF
TRBV6-2/TRBV6-3,TRBJ2-3,TRBD2,many,TGTGCCAGCATGAGCGGGGGGGCCTCAGATACGCAGTATTTT,CASMSGGASDTQYF
TRBV20-1,TRBJ2-5,.,many,TGCAGTCCACAGGGATACACGAGAGAGACCCAGTACTTC,CSPQGYTRETQYF
TRBV20-1,TRBJ2-5,TRBD2,many,TGCAGTGCTAGAGAGGGGACTAGTAGAGAGACCCAGTACTTC,CSAREGTSRETQYF
TRBV5-5,TRBJ2-7,TRBD1,few,TGTGCCAGCAGCTTGCTAACCGGGACAGGGGGCCACGAGCAGTACTTC,CASSLLTGTGGHEQYF
TRBV7-2,TRBJ2-1,.,.,TGTGCCAGCAGCTTTCAACAGGGACCTCTAGGGGGGACCCAGTTCTTC,CASSFQQGPLGGTQFF
TRBV12-3/TRBV12-4,TRBJ1-5,.,.,TGTGCCAGCAGTCACTACGACACGCGCAATCAGCCCCAGCATTTT,CASSHYDTRNQPQHF
TRBV7-2,TRBJ2-1,.,.,TGTGCCAGCAGTCCAGGGATGTCCATTGTCGACAATGAGCAGTTCTTC,CASSPGMSIVDNEQFF
TRBV27,TRBJ1-6,.,.,TGTGCCAGCAGGTCCGAGGGGACCTATAATTCACCCCTCCACTTT,CASRSEGTYNSPLHF
TRBV5-1,TRBJ2-5,TRBD1,many,TGCGCCAGCAGCTTCGGTCAGGGGGCGGGTGAGACCCAGTACTTC,CASSFGQGAGETQYF
TRBV30,TRBJ2-7,.,.,TGTGCCTGGAGTGTCAGACGGACAGCTCGCCACGAGCAGTACTTC,CAWSVRRTARHEQYF
TRBV2,TRBJ1-6,.,.,TGTGCCAGCACGGGGGAGGGCTCACCCCTCCACTTT,CASTGEGSPLHF
TRBV12-3/TRBV12-4,TRBJ2-3,.,many,TGTGCCAGCCCATACGGGGCCCCTCCAGATACGCAGTATTTT,CASPYGAPPDTQYF
TRBV29-1,TRBJ2-6,TRBD1,many,TGCAGCGTTGGGGACAGGGCGAGCTCTGGGGCCAACGTCCTGACTTTC,CSVGDRASSGANVLTF
TRBV4-3,TRBJ2-5,TRBD1,.,TGCGCCAGCAGCCATGAACCCGGGACAGGGGTTAAGGAGCAGTACTTC,CASSHEPGTGVKEQYF
TRBV24-1,TRBJ1-4,.,.,TGTGCCACCAGTGATGCCCGAAGGGGTGAAAAACTGTTTTTT,CATSDARRGEKLFF
TRBV27,TRBJ1-1,.,.,TGTGCCAGCCGGGGAGGGGTTGGTACTAAGGCTTTCTTT,CASRGGVGTKAFF
TRBV20-1,TRBJ1-1,.,.,TGCAGTGCCCGAAAGGAGGGACGGATGAACACTGAAGCTTTCTTT,CSARKEGRMNTEAFF
TRBV3-1,TRBJ2-7,.,few,TGTGCCAGCAGCCAAAGCCGGACGGGAAGACACAATGAGCAGTACTTC,CASSQSRTGRHNEQYF
TRBV5-6,TRBJ1-2,.,.,TGTGCCAGCAGCTTAGTCTCGGCGAAGAACTATGGCTGCACCTTC,CASSLVSAKNYGCTF
TRBV4-3,TRBJ2-1,.,many,TGCGCCAGCAGCCAACAACCGGGACTGGGCTACAATGAGCAGTTCTTC,CASSQQPGLGYNEQFF
TRBV12-3/TRBV12-4,TRBJ2-3,.,.,TGTGCCAGCAGTTTAGGCGTCAGCACAGATGCGCAGTATTTT,CASSLGVSTDAQYF
TRBV25-1,TRBJ1-2,.,many,TGTGCCAGCGGTGAAGGGGACTCGAACTATGGCTACACCTTC,CASGEGDSNYGYTF